This is a list of T cell receptor beta chains from one sample in a study of T cells after yellow fever vaccination. TCRdb reprocessed the 5' RACE reads via MiXCR and lists one record per CDR3 protein. The sample carries 250,000 to 400,000 distinct CDR3 sequences, approximately 4% recorded once. Sample: PBMCs, taken 5 days after the yellow fever booster vaccination. These receptors originate from a man between 18 and 29 years old who received the YFV17D yellow fever vaccine. Each CDR3 is given with its conserved first and last residue. D genes are given only for firm matches. Clone size is given for some rows only: seen once, a few or many times, or a class if the clone is expanded.

CDR3: CASSLRSGGPQETQYF; DNA: TGTGCCAGCAGCTTAAGGAGCGGGGGCCCCCAAGAGACCCAGTACTTC; D: TRBD2; size: NA; J: TRBJ2-5; V: TRBV11-2
CDR3: CASSVGGGSNTGELFF; DNA: TGTGCCAGCAGCGTGGGCGGGGGCTCGAACACCGGGGAGCTGTTTTTT; D: NA; size: few; J: TRBJ2-2; V: TRBV9
CDR3: CASRGAFSEQYF; DNA: TGTGCCAGCAGGGGGGCCTTTAGCGAGCAGTACTTC; D: NA; size: many; J: TRBJ2-7; V: TRBV12-3/TRBV12-4
CDR3: CASSPRPDSARTGELFF; DNA: TGTGCCAGCTCACCTCGCCCCGATTCCGCGCGAACCGGGGAGCTGTTTTTT; D: NA; size: few; J: TRBJ2-2; V: TRBV18
CDR3: CASSYGRFGCGYTF; DNA: TGTGCCAGCAGTTACGGTCGGTTTGGCTGTGGCTACACCTTC; D: NA; size: NA; J: TRBJ1-2; V: TRBV6-5
CDR3: CASSSPLRDWKGTLHF; DNA: TGTGCCAGCAGTTCTCCTCTCAGGGATTGGAAGGGCACCCTCCACTTT; D: NA; size: few; J: TRBJ1-6; V: TRBV27
CDR3: CASSYRLNYGYTF; DNA: TGTGCCAGCAGTTACAGGCTGAACTATGGCTACACCTTC; D: NA; size: NA; J: TRBJ1-2; V: TRBV28
CDR3: CASRASPGNTIYF; DNA: TGTGCCAGCAGAGCAAGTCCCGGAAACACCATATATTTT; D: NA; size: few; J: TRBJ1-3; V: TRBV6-5
CDR3: CASLRGRSGLAATGELFF; DNA: TGTGCCAGTCTCCGGGGCAGGTCGGGACTAGCGGCCACCGGGGAGCTGTTTTTT; D: TRBD2; size: few; J: TRBJ2-2; V: TRBV12-3/TRBV12-4
CDR3: CASSQLMNTGELFF; DNA: TGTGCCAGCAGCCAATTGATGAACACCGGGGAGCTGTTTTTT; D: NA; size: few; J: TRBJ2-2; V: TRBV3-1
CDR3: CASSASYTEAFF; DNA: TGTGCCAGCAGTGCCTCGTATACTGAAGCTTTCTTT; D: NA; size: few; J: TRBJ1-1; V: TRBV6-5
CDR3: CASSLRGPPNINTEAFF; DNA: TGTGCCAGCAGTCTCAGGGGCCCACCGAATATAAACACTGAAGCTTTCTTT; D: NA; size: many; J: TRBJ1-1; V: TRBV7-6
CDR3: CASSLDPGSPLHF; DNA: TGTGCCAGCAGCTTAGATCCGGGATCACCCCTCCACTTT; D: NA; size: NA; J: TRBJ1-6; V: TRBV11-3
CDR3: CASSYTSLTDTQYF; DNA: TGTGCCAGCAGTTACACTAGCTTGACAGATACGCAGTATTTT; D: NA; size: NA; J: TRBJ2-3; V: TRBV6-5
CDR3: CASSFQGQGSETQYF; DNA: TGTGCCAGCAGTTTTCAGGGACAGGGATCGGAGACCCAGTACTTC; D: TRBD1; size: few; J: TRBJ2-5; V: TRBV28
CDR3: CASRAVAGGKETQYF; DNA: TGTGCCAGCAGGGCAGTAGCGGGGGGAAAAGAGACCCAGTACTTC; D: TRBD2; size: NA; J: TRBJ2-5; V: TRBV27
CDR3: CASSLTIGQPQHF; DNA: TGTGCCAGCAGCCTTACCATTGGACAGCCCCAGCATTTT; D: NA; size: few; J: TRBJ1-5; V: TRBV7-2
CDR3: CASSPRDVVTDTQYF; DNA: TGTGCCAGCAGCCCCAGGGACGTGGTCACAGATACGCAGTATTTT; D: NA; size: NA; J: TRBJ2-3; V: TRBV7-9
CDR3: CASSRQSPYEQYF; DNA: TGTGCCAGCAGTAGACAGTCCCCCTACGAGCAGTACTTC; D: NA; size: NA; J: TRBJ2-7; V: TRBV12-3/TRBV12-4
CDR3: CASRTGTDYGYTF; DNA: TGTGCCAGCAGGACCGGGACGGACTATGGCTACACCTTC; D: NA; size: many; J: TRBJ1-2; V: TRBV7-2
CDR3: CASSQGGKETQYF; DNA: TGCGCCAGCAGCCAAGGAGGGAAAGAGACCCAGTACTTC; D: NA; size: NA; J: TRBJ2-5; V: TRBV4-1
CDR3: CSARDRLAGPGDTQYF; DNA: TGCAGTGCTAGAGATCGACTAGCGGGGCCCGGGGATACGCAGTATTTT; D: TRBD2; size: NA; J: TRBJ2-3; V: TRBV20-1
CDR3: CAIKNRGEDTQYF; DNA: TGTGCCATCAAGAACAGGGGAGAAGATACGCAGTATTTT; D: TRBD1; size: many; J: TRBJ2-3; V: TRBV10-3
CDR3: CASSLPGLGGREQYF; DNA: TGTGCCAGCAGTCTCCCGGGACTAGGCGGACGGGAGCAGTACTTC; D: TRBD2; size: NA; J: TRBJ2-7; V: TRBV3-1
CDR3: CASSYPGRDTEAFF; DNA: TGTGCCAGCAGTTACCCCGGACGGGACACTGAAGCTTTCTTT; D: NA; size: many; J: TRBJ1-1; V: TRBV6-6
CDR3: CSARNGGGAQDTQYF; DNA: TGCAGTGCTAGAAATGGCGGGGGGGCCCAAGATACGCAGTATTTT; D: TRBD2; size: many; J: TRBJ2-3; V: TRBV20-1
CDR3: CASSSPLYEQYF; DNA: TGTGCCAGCAGTTCCCCACTCTACGAGCAGTACTTC; D: NA; size: many; J: TRBJ2-7; V: TRBV12-3/TRBV12-4
CDR3: CASSGTGRQPQHF; DNA: TGTGCCAGCAGTGGGACAGGGCGCCAGCCCCAGCATTTT; D: TRBD1; size: NA; J: TRBJ1-5; V: TRBV6-2/TRBV6-3
CDR3: CASSLGDRGSPLHF; DNA: TGTGCCAGCAGCTTAGGGGACCGGGGATCACCCCTCCACTTT; D: NA; size: few; J: TRBJ1-6; V: TRBV7-9
CDR3: CASSLRSGYTDTQYF; DNA: TGTGCCAGCAGCTTACGTAGCGGCTACACAGATACGCAGTATTTT; D: NA; size: NA; J: TRBJ2-3; V: TRBV7-9
CDR3: CSAGNPTGTTDTQYF; DNA: TGCAGTGCTGGTAACCCGACCGGGACCACAGATACGCAGTATTTT; D: NA; size: few; J: TRBJ2-3; V: TRBV20-1
CDR3: CASSFPRENTEAFF; DNA: TGTGCCAGCAGCTTCCCCAGGGAGAACACTGAAGCTTTCTTT; D: NA; size: many; J: TRBJ1-1; V: TRBV11-2
CDR3: CASSLWAGSAGELFF; DNA: TGTGCCAGCAGCTTATGGGCAGGGAGCGCCGGGGAGCTGTTTTTT; D: NA; size: many; J: TRBJ2-2; V: TRBV7-9
CDR3: CASSLAGLKNTEAFF; DNA: TGTGCCAGCAGCTTAGCGGGACTGAAGAACACTGAAGCTTTCTTT; D: NA; size: many; J: TRBJ1-1; V: TRBV7-2
CDR3: CASSLGLAEDTQYF; DNA: TGCGCCAGCAGCCTCGGACTAGCGGAGGATACGCAGTATTTT; D: TRBD2; size: few; J: TRBJ2-3; V: TRBV5-1
CDR3: CASSSGQGWETQYF; DNA: TGTGCCAGCAGCTCCGGACAGGGTTGGGAGACCCAGTACTTC; D: TRBD1; size: many; J: TRBJ2-5; V: TRBV11-3
CDR3: CASSHFPGGGWSQPQHF; DNA: TGTGCCAGCAGTCACTTTCCCGGAGGGGGCTGGTCTCAGCCCCAGCATTTT; D: TRBD1; size: NA; J: TRBJ1-5; V: TRBV27
CDR3: CSASIAPANYGYTF; DNA: TGCAGTGCTAGTATCGCACCCGCTAACTATGGCTACACCTTC; D: NA; size: few; J: TRBJ1-2; V: TRBV20-1
CDR3: CSARRTGMNTEAFF; DNA: TGCAGTGCTAGGAGGACAGGGATGAACACTGAAGCTTTCTTT; D: TRBD1; size: NA; J: TRBJ1-1; V: TRBV20-1
CDR3: CASTRGRGYQETQYF; DNA: TGTGCCAGCACTCGGGGGAGGGGCTACCAAGAGACCCAGTACTTC; D: TRBD2; size: few; J: TRBJ2-5; V: TRBV2
CDR3: CASSPSDRANTGELFF; DNA: TGTGCCAGCAGCCCTTCTGACAGGGCGAACACCGGGGAGCTGTTTTTT; D: TRBD1; size: NA; J: TRBJ2-2; V: TRBV5-8
CDR3: CAWRVNEQFF; DNA: TGTGCCTGGCGGGTGAATGAGCAGTTCTTC; D: NA; size: many; J: TRBJ2-1; V: TRBV30
CDR3: CASSPGQARTNTQYF; DNA: TGTGCCAGCAGCCCAGGTCAGGCCCGGACAAATACGCAGTATTTT; D: NA; size: NA; J: TRBJ2-3; V: TRBV12-3/TRBV12-4
CDR3: CASTRGFGGYTF; DNA: TGTGCCAGCACCAGGGGATTCGGAGGCTACACCTTC; D: NA; size: few; J: TRBJ1-2; V: TRBV12-3/TRBV12-4
CDR3: CASSLGTGPKGNTQYF; DNA: TGTGCCAGCAGCTTAGGTACCGGGCCAAAAGGGAATACGCAGTATTTT; D: NA; size: NA; J: TRBJ2-3; V: TRBV11-2
CDR3: CAITAGGQETQYF; DNA: TGTGCCATCACCGCGGGGGGCCAAGAGACCCAGTACTTC; D: TRBD2; size: NA; J: TRBJ2-5; V: TRBV10-3
CDR3: CASRRGYSGSTDTQYF; DNA: TGTGCCAGCCGGAGGGGGTACAGCGGGAGCACAGATACGCAGTATTTT; D: NA; size: few; J: TRBJ2-3; V: TRBV11-1
CDR3: CSVVRRRGGVNEQFF; DNA: TGCAGCGTTGTCCGTCGGCGGGGGGGCGTGAATGAGCAGTTCTTC; D: TRBD2; size: many; J: TRBJ2-1; V: TRBV29-1
CDR3: CASSRGTGVDEQFF; DNA: TGCGCCAGCAGCCGAGGGACAGGGGTTGATGAGCAGTTCTTC; D: TRBD1; size: few; J: TRBJ2-1; V: TRBV4-1
CDR3: CASSLVGGAEAFF; DNA: TGTGCCAGCAGCTTGGTGGGGGGGGCTGAAGCTTTCTTT; D: NA; size: many; J: TRBJ1-1; V: TRBV7-2
CDR3: CASSSRGGNTGELFF; DNA: TGCGCCAGCAGCTCCCGGGGTGGGAACACCGGGGAGCTGTTTTTT; D: NA; size: many; J: TRBJ2-2; V: TRBV5-1
CDR3: CASSFALPGEQFF; DNA: TGCGCCAGCAGCTTCGCCCTCCCCGGAGAGCAGTTCTTC; D: NA; size: many; J: TRBJ2-1; V: TRBV5-1
CDR3: CASSFFGQPQHF; DNA: TGTGCCAGCAGCTTCTTTGGTCAGCCCCAGCATTTT; D: NA; size: many; J: TRBJ1-5; V: TRBV7-2
CDR3: CASTLQGIGQPQHF; DNA: TGTGCCAGTACCCTCCAGGGAATAGGTCAGCCCCAGCATTTT; D: NA; size: few; J: TRBJ1-5; V: TRBV19
CDR3: CASSSRLDRVNTEAFF; DNA: TGTGCCAGCAGCTCCAGACTAGACAGGGTGAACACTGAAGCTTTCTTT; D: TRBD1; size: few; J: TRBJ1-1; V: TRBV5-6